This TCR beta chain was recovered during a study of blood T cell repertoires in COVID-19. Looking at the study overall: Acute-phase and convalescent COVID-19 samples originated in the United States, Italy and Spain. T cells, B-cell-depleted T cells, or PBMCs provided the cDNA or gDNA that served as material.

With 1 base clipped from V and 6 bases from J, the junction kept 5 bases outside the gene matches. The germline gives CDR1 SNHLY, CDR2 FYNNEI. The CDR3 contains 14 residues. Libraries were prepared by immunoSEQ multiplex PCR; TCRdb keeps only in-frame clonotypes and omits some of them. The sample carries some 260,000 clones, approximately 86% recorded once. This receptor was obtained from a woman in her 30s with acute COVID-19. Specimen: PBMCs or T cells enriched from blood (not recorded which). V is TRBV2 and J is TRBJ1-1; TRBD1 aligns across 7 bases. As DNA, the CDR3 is TGTGCCAGCAGTGAAGAGGGGGCCTGGGCTGAAGCTTTCTTT. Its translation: CASSEEGAWAEAFF.